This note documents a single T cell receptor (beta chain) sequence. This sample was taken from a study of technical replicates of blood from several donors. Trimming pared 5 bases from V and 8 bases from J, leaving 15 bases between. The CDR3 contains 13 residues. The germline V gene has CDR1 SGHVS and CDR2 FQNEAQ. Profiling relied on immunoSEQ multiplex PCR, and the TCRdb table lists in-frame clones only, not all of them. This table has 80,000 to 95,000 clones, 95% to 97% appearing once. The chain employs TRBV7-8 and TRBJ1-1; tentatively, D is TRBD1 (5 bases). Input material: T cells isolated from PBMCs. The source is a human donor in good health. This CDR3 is CASSPTEGREAFF. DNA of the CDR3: TGTGCCAGCAGCCCGACCGAGGGGAGGGAAGCTTTCTTT.